The 24 T cell receptor beta chains listed next were all sequenced from one sample in a study of blood T cell repertoires in COVID-19. Sequenced by immunoSEQ multiplex PCR; TCRdb stores in-frame clones only, minus some. The sample gives roughly 140,000 clones, just under 85% of which show up once; about 3.1% is in the top ten. Sequenced sample: peripheral blood. The receptor source for this set is a woman between 40 and 50 years old with active or convalescent COVID-19.

V gene TRBV9 combines with J gene TRBJ2-3, with TRBD2 matching 9 bases. CDR1 is SGDLS and CDR2 is YYNGEE in the germline V gene. The CDR3 is 16 residues long. Trimming removed 0 bases from V and 3 bases from J; junction bases left unmatched: 5. CDR3 protein: CASSVEAGGSTDTQYF. The CDR3 DNA reads as TGTGCCAGCAGCGTAGAAGCGGGGGGCAGTACAGATACGCAGTATTTT.

This sequence joins TRBV28 and TRBJ1-4, with TRBD1 identical over 7 bases. The CDR3 is 12 amino acids. V was pared by 4 bases and J by 12 bases, with 5 bases of the junction left unmatched. Germline CDR1 reads MDHEN; CDR2 reads SYDVKM. The CDR3 here is CASSSYRGELFF. CDR3 nucleotides: TGTGCCAGCAGTTCTTACAGGGGCGAACTGTTTTTT.

V and J are TRBV19 and TRBJ1-5, with 7 bases that match TRBD1. The ends lost 6 bases at V and 0 bases at J; junction bases unmatched: 14. Germline V CDR1 and CDR2: LNHDA, SQIVND (reference sequence). The CDR3 spans 18 residues. For the CDR3, the DNA is TGTGCCAGTAGCTTATCGGACAGGACTGCTTATAGCAATCAGCCCCAGCATTTT. It encodes CASSLSDRTAYSNQPQHF.

This clone appeared once. The chain joins TRBV5-4 to TRBJ2-5; the match to TRBD2 covers 7 bases. Trimming took 0 bases from V and 5 from J; bases not matched to a gene: 4. This CDR3 has 14 residues. Germline CDR1 reads SGHNT; CDR2 reads YYREEE (reference sequence). The CDR3 DNA reads TGTGCCAGCAGCTTGGGGGAGGGGCCCGAGACCCAGTACTTC. Translated, it gives CASSLGEGPETQYF.

The V call is TRBV19, the J call TRBJ2-5, with TRBD1 as a possible D gene (5 bases). V lost 3 bases and J 0 bases, leaving 11 bases between the germline ends. From germline, CDR1 is LNHDA and CDR2 SQIVND (reference sequence). This CDR3 has 15 amino acids. The CDR3 DNA sequence: TGTGCCAGTAGTATCATGGGGCGGAACCAAGAGACCCAGTACTTC. Translation gives CASSIMGRNQETQYF.

V and J are TRBV2 and TRBJ2-3; maybe TRBD2 (7 bases). V shed 0 bases and J shed 4 bases, with 17 bases lying between them. Looked up from germline, CDR1 is SNHLY and CDR2 is FYNNEI. The CDR3 consists of 17 residues. CDR3 amino acids: CASSEALRGGRADTQYF. Here the CDR3 DNA reads TGTGCCAGCAGTGAAGCCCTTAGGGGGGGGCGGGCAGATACGCAGTATTTT.

This clone was observed many times. J is TRBJ1-4 and V is TRBV27; no reliable D call. The CDR3 is 12 amino acids. CDR1 and CDR2 from the germline V gene are MNHEY and SMNVEV (reference sequence). Trimming took 10 bases from V and 2 from J, leaving 8 bases between them. The DNA of the CDR3 is TGTGCCACGGGTCGGACTAATGAAAAACTGTTTTTT. Its translation is CATGRTNEKLFF.

The chain has TRBV2 and TRBJ2-7, with 12 bases that match TRBD2. Germline CDR1 reads SNHLY; CDR2 reads FYNNEI. The CDR3 is 15 residues long. With 10 bases clipped from V and 2 bases from J, the junction kept 9 bases outside the gene matches. In nucleotides, the CDR3 is TGTGCCACCAAACTAGCGGGGGGCACACCCTACGAGCAGTACTTC. Its translation: CATKLAGGTPYEQYF.

The rearrangement uses TRBV18 and TRBJ1-1; TRBD1 matches 8 bases. The CDR3 is 19 residues long. Germline V gene lookup returns CDR1 KGHSH and CDR2 LQKENI. Losses at the gene ends were 3 bases for V and 2 bases for J; bases not matched to a gene: 17. CDR3: CASSPFGGRGLLDNTEAFF. CDR3 DNA: TGTGCCAGCTCACCTTTCGGGGGCAGGGGGCTACTGGATAACACTGAAGCTTTCTTT.

The V and J genes are TRBV7-2 and TRBJ1-4; TRBD1 agrees at 7 bases. In germline, CDR1 is SGHTA, CDR2 FQGNSA. The V segment lost 5 bases and the J segment 2 bases; nucleotides outside the gene matches: 11. The CDR3 runs 17 residues. The CDR3 sequence is CASSQGGRASTNEKLFF. In DNA form, the CDR3 reads TGTGCCAGCAGCCAGGGGGGCAGGGCGTCGACTAATGAAAAACTGTTTTTT.

This sequence joins TRBV5-6 and TRBJ1-1; D is ambiguous. Germline V gene data show CDR1 as SGHDT and CDR2 as YYEEEE. V lost 2 bases and J 6 bases, leaving 8 bases between the germline ends. This CDR3 spans 12 amino acids. The CDR3 DNA reads as TGTGCCAGCAGCTTTAACGGGGCTGAAGCTTTCTTT. Protein sequence: CASSFNGAEAFF.

The V gene is TRBV19, the J gene TRBJ2-2; possible D gene TRBD2, 5 bases. The germline V gene has CDR1 LNHDA and CDR2 SQIVND (reference sequence). Trimming pared 5 bases from V and 4 bases from J, leaving 11 bases between. The CDR3 runs 14 residues. The CDR3 loop reads CASSGLDVTGELFF. Written as DNA, the CDR3 is TGTGCCAGTAGTGGACTGGACGTCACCGGGGAGCTGTTTTTT.

This clone was seen a few times. J is TRBJ1-1 and V is TRBV28; D is perhaps TRBD1 (5 bases). Between the trimmed V and J ends, which lost 6 bases and 5 bases, there was a span of 10 bases. CDR1 MDHEN and CDR2 SYDVKM come from the germline V gene. CDR3 size: 12 residues. The CDR3 loop is CASRDAGTEAFF. The CDR3 DNA is TGTGCCAGCAGGGACGCAGGGACTGAAGCTTTCTTT.

The genes are TRBV18 and TRBJ1-5; D not resolved. CDR3 length equals 14 residues. Trimming removed 1 base from V and 4 bases from J, with 8 bases in between. Germline assignment: CDR1 KGHSH and CDR2 LQKENI. Written as DNA, the CDR3 is TGTGCCAGCTCACCACGGGAGGGAAATCAGCCCCAGCATTTT. Protein: CASSPREGNQPQHF.

The genes are TRBV7-2 and TRBJ2-4; 8 nucleotides line up with TRBD1. Germline CDR1 is SGHTA and CDR2 is FQGNSA. This CDR3 comprises 16 residues. With V trimmed by 5 bases and J by 0 bases, 6 bases remained unmatched. This CDR3 is CASSQDRGLAKNIQYF. The CDR3 region has the DNA TGTGCCAGCAGCCAAGACAGGGGTCTAGCCAAAAACATTCAGTACTTC.

The CDR3 reads CASSPISGGETQYF. The CDR3 bases are TGTGCCAGCTCACCAATTAGCGGGGGAGAGACCCAGTACTTC. The V call is TRBV18, the J call TRBJ2-5, with 9 positions matching TRBD2. V lost 2 bases, J lost 4 bases, and 2 bases stayed unmatched. This CDR3 spans 14 amino acids. Germline lookup yields CDR1 KGHSH and CDR2 LQKENI.

The gene calls are TRBV5-1 and TRBJ2-7; TRBD2 matches 11 bases. This CDR3 region has 16 residues. V lost 1 base and J lost 0; bases outside the gene matches: 3. CDR1 is SGHRS, CDR2 YFSETQ, per germline. The CDR3 DNA follows: TGCGCCAGCAGCTTGTCCGGGACTAGCGGCTCCTACGAGCAGTACTTC. It translates to CASSLSGTSGSYEQYF.

This clone was observed once. The V call is TRBV28, the J call TRBJ2-7; weak D call: TRBD2 (5 bases). The CDR3 loop spans 15 amino acids. Trimming stripped 1 base from V and 1 base from J, with 11 bases between. Germline V gene data show CDR1 as MDHEN and CDR2 as SYDVKM. The CDR3 here is CASSLSGVTSYEQYF. The DNA for the CDR3 is TGTGCCAGCAGTTTATCCGGGGTAACTTCCTACGAGCAGTACTTC. Full variable domain (rest looked up from reference TRBV28 and TRBJ2-7): DVKVTQSSRYLVKRTGEKVFLECVQDMDHENMFWYRQDPGLGLRLIYFSYDVKMKEKGDIPEGYSVSREKKERFSLILESASTNQTSMYLCASSLSGVTSYEQYFGPGTRLTVT.

The rearrangement joins TRBV3-1 (or the pseudogene TRBV3-2) to TRBJ1-5, with a tentative D call TRBD1 (6 bases). The CDR3 has 15 residues. The V and J ends lost 4 bases and 7 bases respectively, with 17 bases between them. Germline CDR1 is LGHDT and CDR2 is YNNKEL (reference sequence). Written as DNA, the CDR3 is TGTGCCAGCAGCCTGGGACAAGGTTTTCGGCAGCCCCAGCATTTT. Residues: CASSLGQGFRQPQHF.

In this sample, this clone turned up once. The chain links TRBV29-1 to TRBJ1-2; no clear D gene. V lost 4 bases to trimming and J lost 3 bases, with 6 bases between them. This CDR3 region has 11 residues. CDR1 SQVTM and CDR2 ANQGSEA come from the germline V gene. As DNA, the CDR3 is TGCAGCGTTGGAGGTTACTATGGCTACACCTTC. Residues: CSVGGYYGYTF.

The chain has TRBV28 and TRBJ1-5, with a weak D call TRBD1 (6 bases). The CDR3 consists of 17 residues. Germline V gives CDR1 MDHEN, CDR2 SYDVKM. Trimming removed 0 bases at V and 1 base at J, with 13 bases between. The CDR3, as DNA: TGTGCCAGCAGTTTATGGAGGACAGTTGGGAGCAATCAGCCCCAGCATTTT. It specifies CASSLWRTVGSNQPQHF.

A single count supports this clone. The chain is built from TRBV14 and TRBJ2-3; 9 bases are a match to TRBD1. Germline-derived CDR1 and CDR2 are SGHDN and FVKESK. J gave up 12 bases and V 3 bases, and 19 bases lay outside the gene matches. The CDR3 is 17 residues long. The CDR3 loop reads CASSHGLPTKDRGTQYF. CDR3 DNA sequence: TGTGCCAGCAGCCACGGCCTACCAACGAAGGACAGGGGAACTCAGTATTTT.

The chain recombines TRBV23-1 with TRBJ1-6; 8 bases match TRBD1. TRBV23-1 qualifies as an ORF whose function is uncertain. The V gene end was trimmed by 6 bases and the J gene end by 6 bases; junction bases not matched to a gene: 10. This CDR3 region has 16 residues. CDR3 bases: TGCGCCAGCAGAAGACAGGGGATAGGTAGTAATTCACCCCTCCACTTT. Protein: CASRRQGIGSNSPLHF.

The V gene is TRBV28, the J gene TRBJ1-4; the D gene is possibly TRBD1 (6 bases). Trimming pared 5 bases from V and 8 bases from J, leaving 18 bases between. CDR1 is MDHEN, CDR2 SYDVKM, per germline. This CDR3 has 15 residues. CDR3 sequence: CASSRPGTIGEKLFF. The CDR3 DNA is TGTGCCAGCAGTCGTCCCGGGACAATAGGCGAAAAACTGTTTTTT.